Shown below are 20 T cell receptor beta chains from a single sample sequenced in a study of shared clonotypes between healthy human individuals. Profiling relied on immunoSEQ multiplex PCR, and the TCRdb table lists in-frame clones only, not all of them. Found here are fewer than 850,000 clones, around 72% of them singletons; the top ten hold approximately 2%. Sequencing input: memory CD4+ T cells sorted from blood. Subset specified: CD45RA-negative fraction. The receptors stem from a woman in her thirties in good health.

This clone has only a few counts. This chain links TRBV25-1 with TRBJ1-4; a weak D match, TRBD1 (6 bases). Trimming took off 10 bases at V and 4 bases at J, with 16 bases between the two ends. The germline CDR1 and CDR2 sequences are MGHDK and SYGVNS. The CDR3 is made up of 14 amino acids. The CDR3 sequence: CATSRGVLNEKLFF. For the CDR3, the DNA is TGTGCCACCAGCAGGGGAGTACTTAATGAAAAACTGTTTTTT.

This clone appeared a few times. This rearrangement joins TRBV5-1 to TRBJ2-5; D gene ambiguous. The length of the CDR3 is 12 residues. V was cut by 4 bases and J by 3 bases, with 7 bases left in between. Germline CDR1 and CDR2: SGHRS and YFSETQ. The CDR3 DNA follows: TGCGCCAGCAGCCTAAGTGAAGAGACCCAGTACTTC. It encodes CASSLSEETQYF.

The CDR3 sequence is CASSYSGQEFF. The CDR3 DNA follows: TGTGCCAGCAGTTACTCGGGACAGGAGTTCTTC. The chain recombines TRBV6-5 with TRBJ2-1; 8 bases fit TRBD1. The CDR3 is 11 amino acids. Germline V gene data show CDR1 as MNHEY and CDR2 as SVGAGI. J gave up 14 bases and V 0 bases, and 0 bases lay outside the gene matches.

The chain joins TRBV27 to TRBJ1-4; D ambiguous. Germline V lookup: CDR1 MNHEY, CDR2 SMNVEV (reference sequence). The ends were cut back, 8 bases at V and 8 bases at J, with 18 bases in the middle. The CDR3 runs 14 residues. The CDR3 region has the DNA TGTGCCAGCGGAATTATAGGAGCACGGGAAAAACTGTTTTTT. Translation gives CASGIIGAREKLFF.

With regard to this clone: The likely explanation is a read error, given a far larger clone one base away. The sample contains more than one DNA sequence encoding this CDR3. The CDR3 sequence: CASSQPGQRNYGYTF. CDR3 in DNA: TGCGCCAGCAGCCAACCCGGACAGCGTAACTATGGCTACACCTTC. The rearrangement uses TRBV4-1 and TRBJ1-2; perhaps TRBD1 as D (6 bases). This CDR3 has 15 amino acids. CDR1 is MGHRA, CDR2 YSYEKL, per germline. Trimming stripped 2 bases from V and 1 base from J, with 11 bases between.

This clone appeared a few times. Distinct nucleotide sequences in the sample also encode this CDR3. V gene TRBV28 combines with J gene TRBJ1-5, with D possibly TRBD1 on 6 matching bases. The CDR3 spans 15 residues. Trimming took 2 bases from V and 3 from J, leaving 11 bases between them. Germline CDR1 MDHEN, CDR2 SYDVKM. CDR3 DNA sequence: TGTGCCAGCAGTTTAGCGGGGGCCTTCAATCAGCCCCAGCATTTT. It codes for CASSLAGAFNQPQHF.

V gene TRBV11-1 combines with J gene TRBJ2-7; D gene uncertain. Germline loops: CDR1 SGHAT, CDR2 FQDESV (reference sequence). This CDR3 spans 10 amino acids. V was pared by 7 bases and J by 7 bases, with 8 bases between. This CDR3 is CASTAGEQYF. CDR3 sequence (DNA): TGTGCCAGCACGGCCGGGGAGCAGTACTTC.

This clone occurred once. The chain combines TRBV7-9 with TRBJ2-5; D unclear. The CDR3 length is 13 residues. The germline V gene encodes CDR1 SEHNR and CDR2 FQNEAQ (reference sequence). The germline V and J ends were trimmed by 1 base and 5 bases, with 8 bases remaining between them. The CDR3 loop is CASSLVKLETQYF. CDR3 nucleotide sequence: TGTGCCAGCAGCTTAGTTAAGCTGGAGACCCAGTACTTC.

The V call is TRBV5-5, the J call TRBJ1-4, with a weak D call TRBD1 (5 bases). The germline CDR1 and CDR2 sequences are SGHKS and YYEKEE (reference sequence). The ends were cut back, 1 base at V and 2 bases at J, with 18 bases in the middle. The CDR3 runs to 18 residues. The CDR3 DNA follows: TGTGCCAGCAGCTTGCAATATCTGGGAAAGGGGACTAATGAAAAACTGTTTTTT. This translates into CASSLQYLGKGTNEKLFF.

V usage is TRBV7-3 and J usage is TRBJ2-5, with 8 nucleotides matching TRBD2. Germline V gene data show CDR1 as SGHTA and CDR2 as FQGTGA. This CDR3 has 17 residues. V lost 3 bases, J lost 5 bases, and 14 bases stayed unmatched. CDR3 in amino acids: CASSLGEAAGDVETQYF. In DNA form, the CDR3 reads TGTGCCAGCAGCTTGGGGGAGGCAGCGGGAGATGTGGAGACCCAGTACTTC.

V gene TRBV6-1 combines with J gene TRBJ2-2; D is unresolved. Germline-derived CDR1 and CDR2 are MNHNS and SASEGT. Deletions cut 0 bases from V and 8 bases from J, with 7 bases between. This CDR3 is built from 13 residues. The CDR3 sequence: CASSEARRGELFF. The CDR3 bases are TGTGCCAGCAGTGAAGCGCGCCGGGGGGAGCTGTTTTTT.

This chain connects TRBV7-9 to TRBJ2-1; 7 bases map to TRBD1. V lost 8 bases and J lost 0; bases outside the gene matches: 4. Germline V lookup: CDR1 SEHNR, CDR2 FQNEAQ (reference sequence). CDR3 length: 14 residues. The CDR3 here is CASVRQGSYNEQFF. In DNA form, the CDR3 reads TGTGCCAGCGTCAGACAGGGCTCCTACAATGAGCAGTTCTTC.

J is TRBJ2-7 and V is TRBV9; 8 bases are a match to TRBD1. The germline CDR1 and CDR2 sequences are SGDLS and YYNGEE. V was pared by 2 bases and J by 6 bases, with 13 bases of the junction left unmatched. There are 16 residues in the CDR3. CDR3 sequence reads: CASSVQGASSLVEQYF. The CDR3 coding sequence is TGTGCCAGCAGCGTTCAGGGGGCGAGTTCGTTGGTCGAGCAGTACTTC.

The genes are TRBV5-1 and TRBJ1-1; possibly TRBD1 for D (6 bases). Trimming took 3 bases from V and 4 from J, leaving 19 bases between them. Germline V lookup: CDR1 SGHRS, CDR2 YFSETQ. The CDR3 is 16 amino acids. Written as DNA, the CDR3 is TGCGCCAGCAGCTCCAACACACAGGGCGGGGGCACTGAAGCTTTCTTT. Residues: CASSSNTQGGGTEAFF.

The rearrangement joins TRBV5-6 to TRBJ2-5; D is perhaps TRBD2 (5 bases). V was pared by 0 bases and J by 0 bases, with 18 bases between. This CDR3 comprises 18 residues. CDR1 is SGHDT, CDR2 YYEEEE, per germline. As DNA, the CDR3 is TGTGCCAGCAGCTTGGCCAAAGGATCAGCGGCGTACCAAGAGACCCAGTACTTC. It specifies CASSLAKGSAAYQETQYF. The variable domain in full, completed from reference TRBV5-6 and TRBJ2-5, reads DAGVTQSPTHLIKTRGQQVTLRCSPKSGHDTVSWYQQALGQGPQFIFQYYEEEERQRGNFPDRFSGHQFPNYSSELNVNALLLGDSALYLCASSLAKGSAAYQETQYFGPGTRLLVL.

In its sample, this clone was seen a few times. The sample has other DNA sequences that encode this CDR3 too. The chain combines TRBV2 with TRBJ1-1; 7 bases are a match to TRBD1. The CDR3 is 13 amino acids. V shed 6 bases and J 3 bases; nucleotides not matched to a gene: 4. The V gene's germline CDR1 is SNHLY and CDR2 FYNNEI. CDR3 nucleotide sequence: TGTGCCAGCAGCGTCAGGGGGGACACTGAAGCTTTCTTT. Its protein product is CASSVRGDTEAFF.

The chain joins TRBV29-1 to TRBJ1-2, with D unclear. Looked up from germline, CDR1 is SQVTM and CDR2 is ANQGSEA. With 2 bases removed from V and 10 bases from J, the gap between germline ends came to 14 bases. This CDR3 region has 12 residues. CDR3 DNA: TGCAGCGTTGAACCGGGAACTTCCATCTACACCTTC. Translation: CSVEPGTSIYTF.

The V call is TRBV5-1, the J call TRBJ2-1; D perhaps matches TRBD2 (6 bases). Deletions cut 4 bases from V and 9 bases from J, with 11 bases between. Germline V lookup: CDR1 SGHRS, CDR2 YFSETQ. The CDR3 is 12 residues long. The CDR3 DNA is TGCGCCAGCAGCAAAACTAGCACTGAGCAGTTCTTC. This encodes CASSKTSTEQFF.

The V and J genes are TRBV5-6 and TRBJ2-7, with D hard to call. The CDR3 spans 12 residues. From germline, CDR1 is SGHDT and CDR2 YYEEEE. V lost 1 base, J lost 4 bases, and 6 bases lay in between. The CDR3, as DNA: TGTGCCAGCAGCTTGAAACGATACGAGCAGTACTTC. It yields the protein CASSLKRYEQYF.

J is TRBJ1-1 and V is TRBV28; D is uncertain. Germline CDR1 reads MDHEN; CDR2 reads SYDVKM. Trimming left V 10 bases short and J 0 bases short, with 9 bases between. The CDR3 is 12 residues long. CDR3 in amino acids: CATFTVNTEAFF. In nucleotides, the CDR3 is TGTGCCACCTTTACAGTGAACACTGAAGCTTTCTTT. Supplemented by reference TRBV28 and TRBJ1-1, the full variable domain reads DVKVTQSSRYLVKRTGEKVFLECVQDMDHENMFWYRQDPGLGLRLIYFSYDVKMKEKGDIPEGYSVSREKKERFSLILESASTNQTSMYLCATFTVNTEAFFGQGTRLTVV.